This T cell receptor (beta chain) is drawn from a study of CD8 T cells in Susac syndrome (dated by TCRdb to the late 2010s). About the study as a whole: The study used repertoire sequencing to test whether antigen drove CD8+ T cell activation and differentiation in Susac syndrome.

Measured from the cysteine to the phenylalanine, the CDR3 is 16 residues long. The retained sequence is limited to the CDR3, 48 bases, with the frame set at the first base. V sheds 0 bases and J sheds 0 bases, leaving 11 bases between their ends. CDR1 and CDR2, per the germline V gene, are MGHRA and YSYEKL. Details on this clonotype: What antigen it recognizes has not been identified. Per-base quality was not reported, and no clone a single base away is much larger than it.

What the work shows at the level of the full study, not this receptor alone: The number of individuals in the TCR sequencing and HLA analysis was recognized as being relatively small.

Peripheral blood CD8+ and CD4+ T cells from healthy donors, Susac syndrome patients and multiple sclerosis patients were profiled by high-throughput TCR beta sequencing. The healthy donors served as controls matched for age and sex. Bulk CD8+ and CD4+ T cells were purified by magnetic negative isolation, while CD8+ TEMRA cells were enriched using FACS. Blood was collected in EDTA tubes and processed within 24 hours, with PBMCs isolated through density gradient centrifugation. PBMCs intended for TCR sequencing were cryopreserved in liquid nitrogen and were subsequently thawed in a 37 degrees C water bath. Purity of sorted or isolated CD4+, CD8+ and CD8+ TEMRA cells was at least 90%. RNA was extracted using the RNeasy kit, and roughly 0.45 to 1 microgram was reverse transcribed with random hexamers. The immunoSEQ multiplex PCR assay, which covers 54 Vbeta and 13 Jbeta segments, was used to amplify TCR beta CDR3 regions. PCR amplification bias was corrected using a synthetic template baseline for primer optimization and computational correction. Regarding the original processing steps: Reads were assigned to V, D and J genes according to IMGT and analyzed in immunoSEQ Analyzer, with only productive sequences retained. To calculate clonality, Shannon entropy was normalized by log2 of the number of productive unique sequences and then subtracted from one. For each patient and control, public and private clones were evaluated within the 100 most prevalent clones. Susac-specific clones were defined as absent from healthy and MS cohorts, over a thousand published viral clones and other ImmuneACCESS disease sequences. TCRdb's own reprocessing of the public reads used fastp at Q25 and MiXCR and kept productive beta chains. CDR3 protein duplicates are merged, each entry listing the most common genes and DNA. In this record, the V and J calls reflect TCRdb's handling and not the investigators' own analysis. The sample table contains some 180,000 distinct CDR3 sequences; only one count was recorded for about 94% of them. The top ten constitute 0.085% to 0.11% of the sample.

The V gene is TRBV4-1 and the J gene is TRBJ1-1, with a tentative D gene TRBD1 over 6 matching bases. The TCR originated in a human donor in good health. Sequencing input: CD4+ T cells from PBMCs. The sequenced DNA is TGCGCCAGCAGCCAAGAGAGTCGACAGGTGAACACTGAAGCTTTCTTT. This is translated as CASSQESRQVNTEAFF.